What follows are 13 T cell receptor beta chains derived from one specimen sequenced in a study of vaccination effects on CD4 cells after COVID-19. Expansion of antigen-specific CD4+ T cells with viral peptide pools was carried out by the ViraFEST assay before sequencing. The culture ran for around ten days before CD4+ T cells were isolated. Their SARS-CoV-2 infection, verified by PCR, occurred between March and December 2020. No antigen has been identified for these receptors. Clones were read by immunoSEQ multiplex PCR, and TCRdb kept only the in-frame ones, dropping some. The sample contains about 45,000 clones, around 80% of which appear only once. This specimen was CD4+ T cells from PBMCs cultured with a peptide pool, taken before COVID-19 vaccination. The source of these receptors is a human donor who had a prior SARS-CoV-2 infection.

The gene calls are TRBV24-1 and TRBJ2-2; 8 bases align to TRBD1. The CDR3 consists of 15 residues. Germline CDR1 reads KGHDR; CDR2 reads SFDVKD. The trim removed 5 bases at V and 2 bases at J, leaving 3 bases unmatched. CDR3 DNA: TGTGCCACCAGTGTACAGGGGGATAACACCGGGGAGCTGTTTTTT. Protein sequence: CATSVQGDNTGELFF.

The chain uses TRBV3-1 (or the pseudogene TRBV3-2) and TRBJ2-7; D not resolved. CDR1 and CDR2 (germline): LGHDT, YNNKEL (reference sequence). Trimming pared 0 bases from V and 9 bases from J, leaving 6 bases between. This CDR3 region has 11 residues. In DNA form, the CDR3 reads TGTGCCAGCAGCCAAGATAGTAGGCAGTACTTC. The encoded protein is CASSQDSRQYF.

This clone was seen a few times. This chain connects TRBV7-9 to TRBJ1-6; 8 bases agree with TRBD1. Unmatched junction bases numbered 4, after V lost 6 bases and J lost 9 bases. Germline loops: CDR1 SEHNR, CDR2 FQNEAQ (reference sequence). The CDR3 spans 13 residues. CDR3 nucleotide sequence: TGTGCCAGCAGGACAGGGGATTTTTCACCCCTCCACTTT. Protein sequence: CASRTGDFSPLHF.

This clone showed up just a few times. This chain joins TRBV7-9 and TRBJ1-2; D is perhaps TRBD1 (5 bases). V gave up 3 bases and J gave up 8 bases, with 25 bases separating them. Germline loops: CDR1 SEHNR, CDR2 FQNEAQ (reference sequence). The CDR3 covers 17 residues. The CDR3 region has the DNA TGTGCCAGCAGCTTCTTTGTCGGGACTCTTATAAGCGGGGGCTACACCTTC. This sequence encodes CASSFFVGTLISGGYTF.

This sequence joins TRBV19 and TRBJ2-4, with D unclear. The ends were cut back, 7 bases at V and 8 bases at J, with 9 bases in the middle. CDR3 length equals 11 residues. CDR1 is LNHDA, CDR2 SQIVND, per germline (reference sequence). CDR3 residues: CASIPSDIQYF. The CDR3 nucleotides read TGTGCCAGTATTCCGTCGGACATTCAGTACTTC.

The DNA for the CDR3 is TGTGCCAGTAGTATAGCAACCGGGACAGGTCAATCTAGCACAGATACGCAGTATTTT. It specifies CASSIATGTGQSSTDTQYF. This rearrangement joins TRBV19 to TRBJ2-3, with TRBD1 identical over 8 bases. The germline gives CDR1 LNHDA, CDR2 SQIVND (reference sequence). The CDR3 totals 19 residues. J gave up 0 bases and V 1 base, and 12 bases lay outside the gene matches.

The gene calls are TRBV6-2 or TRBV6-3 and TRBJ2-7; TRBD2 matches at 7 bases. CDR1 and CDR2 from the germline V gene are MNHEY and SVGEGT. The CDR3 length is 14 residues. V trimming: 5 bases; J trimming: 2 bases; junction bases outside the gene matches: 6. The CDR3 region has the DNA TGTGCCAGCAGTCAGCTAGCGGAAGCCTACGAGCAGTACTTC. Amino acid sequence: CASSQLAEAYEQYF.

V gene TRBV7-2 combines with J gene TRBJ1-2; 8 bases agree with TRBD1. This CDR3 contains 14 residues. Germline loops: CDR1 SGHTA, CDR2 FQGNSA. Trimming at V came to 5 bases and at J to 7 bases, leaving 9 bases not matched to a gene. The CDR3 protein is CASSPAGTGSGYTF. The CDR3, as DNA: TGTGCCAGCAGCCCCGCCGGGACAGGTTCTGGCTACACCTTC.

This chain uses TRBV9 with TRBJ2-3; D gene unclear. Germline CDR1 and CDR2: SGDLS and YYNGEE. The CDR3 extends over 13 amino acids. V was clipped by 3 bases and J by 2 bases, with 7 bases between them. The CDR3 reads CASSATATDTQYF. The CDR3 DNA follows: TGTGCCAGCAGCGCAACCGCCACAGATACGCAGTATTTT.

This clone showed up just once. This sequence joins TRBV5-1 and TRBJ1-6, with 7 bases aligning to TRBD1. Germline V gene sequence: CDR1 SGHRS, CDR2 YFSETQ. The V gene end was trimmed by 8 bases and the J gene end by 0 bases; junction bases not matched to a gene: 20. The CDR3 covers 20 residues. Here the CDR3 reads CASRPSGQAFASSYNSPLHF. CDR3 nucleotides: TGCGCCAGTCGGCCTTCCGGACAGGCTTTTGCGAGCTCCTATAATTCACCCCTCCACTTT.

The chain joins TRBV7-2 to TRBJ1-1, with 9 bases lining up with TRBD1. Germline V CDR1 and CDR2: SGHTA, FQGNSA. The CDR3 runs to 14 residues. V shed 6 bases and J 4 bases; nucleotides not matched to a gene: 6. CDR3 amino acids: CASRETGGSTEAFF. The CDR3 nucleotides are TGTGCCAGCAGGGAAACAGGGGGCTCCACTGAAGCTTTCTTT. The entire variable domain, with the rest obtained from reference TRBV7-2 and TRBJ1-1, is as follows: GAGVSQSPSNKVTEKGKDVELRCDPISGHTALYWYRQSLGQGLEFLIYFQGNSAPDKSGLPSDRFSAERTGGSVSTLTIQRTQQEDSAVYLCASRETGGSTEAFFGQGTRLTVV.

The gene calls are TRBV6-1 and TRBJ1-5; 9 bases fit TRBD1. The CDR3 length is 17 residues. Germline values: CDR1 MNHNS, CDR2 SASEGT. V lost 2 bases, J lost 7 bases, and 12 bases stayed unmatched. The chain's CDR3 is CASSEHVGTGWRQPQHF. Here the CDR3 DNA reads TGTGCCAGCAGTGAACATGTTGGGACAGGGTGGAGACAGCCCCAGCATTTT.

The CDR3 protein is CASSQVVVGQGAHEQYF. In DNA form, the CDR3 reads TGTGCCAGCAGCCAAGTTGTTGTGGGCCAGGGGGCCCACGAGCAGTACTTC. The gene calls are TRBV3-1 (or the pseudogene TRBV3-2) and TRBJ2-7, with 8 bases matching TRBD1. V shed 1 base, J shed 5 bases, and the junction held 13 bases outside the gene matches. CDR3 length: 17 residues. Germline CDR1 LGHDT, CDR2 YNNKEL (reference sequence).